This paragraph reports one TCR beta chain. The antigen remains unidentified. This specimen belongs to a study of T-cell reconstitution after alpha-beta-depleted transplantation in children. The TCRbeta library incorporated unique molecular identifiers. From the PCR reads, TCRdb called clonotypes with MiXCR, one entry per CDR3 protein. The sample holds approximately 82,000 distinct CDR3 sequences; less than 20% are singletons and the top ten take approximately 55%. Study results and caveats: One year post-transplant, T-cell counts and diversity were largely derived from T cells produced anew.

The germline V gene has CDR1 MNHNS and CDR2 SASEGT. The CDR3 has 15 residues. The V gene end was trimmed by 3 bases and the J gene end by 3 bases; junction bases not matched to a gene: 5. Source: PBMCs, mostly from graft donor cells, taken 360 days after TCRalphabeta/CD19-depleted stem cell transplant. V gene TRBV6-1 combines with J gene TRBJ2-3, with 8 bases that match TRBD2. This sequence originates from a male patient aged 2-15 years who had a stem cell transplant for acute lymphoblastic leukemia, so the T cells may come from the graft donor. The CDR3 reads CASSDGAGATDTQYF. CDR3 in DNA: TGTGCCAGCAGTGATGGAGCGGGAGCTACAGATACGCAGTATTTT.